Listed here are 2 T cell receptor beta chains from one sample, sequenced in a study of T-cell reconstitution after alpha-beta-depleted transplantation in children. The TCRbeta library incorporated unique molecular identifiers. A single record per CDR3 protein comes from TCRdb applying MiXCR to the PCR reads. The sample carries about a million distinct CDR3 sequences, around 30% recorded once. The specimen was PBMCs, mostly from graft donor cells, collected 360 days after TCRalphabeta/CD19-depleted stem cell transplant. These receptors all stem from a boy under two years old who had a stem cell transplant for SCID, so the T cells may come from the graft donor.

J is TRBJ1-1 and V is TRBV29-1; D unclear. The V end lost 6 bases, the J end lost 7 bases, and 12 bases lay between the germline ends. This CDR3 spans 11 amino acids. Germline V CDR1 and CDR2: SQVTM, ANQGSEA. The CDR3 DNA is TGCAGCGTCCTCGAGAGGTTTGAAGCTTTCTTT. It encodes CSVLERFEAFF.

The V call is TRBV4-2, the J call TRBJ1-2; 10 bases line up with TRBD1. The CDR3 consists of 14 residues. J gave up 7 bases and V 0 bases, and 2 bases lay outside the gene matches. Germline CDR1 and CDR2: LGHNA and YNFKEQ. CDR3 nucleotides: TGTGCCAGCAGCCAAGAATGGGACAGGGGTGGCTACACCTTC. Protein sequence: CASSQEWDRGGYTF.